This T cell receptor beta chain was captured in a study of neurological immune-mediated disorders. TCRdb analysed the 5' RACE reads with MiXCR anew, one entry per CDR3 protein. The sample holds about 46,000 distinct CDR3 sequences, about 9.4% seen once. Remarks on this clonotype: Its antigen remains unknown. No conserved phenylalanine or tryptophan ends this CDR3, so it is likely a read error. The DNA is omitted, as the CDR3 cannot be located on it reliably, and the CDR3 follows TCRdb's listing.

The CDR3 adds up to 14 amino acids, both ends counted. CDR1 is SGHTA and CDR2 is FQGNSA in the germline V gene. Study-level findings and limits: TCR clonal expansion peaked in HTLV-1-associated myelopathy patients and was lowest in multiple sclerosis patients.

The sample taken for sequencing was PBMCs. V usage is TRBV7-2 and J usage is TRBJ2-3; the D call TRBD2 from the table was never checked on the DNA. The clonotype was recovered from a man in his 70s with HTLV-1-associated myelopathy (HAM/TSP). CDR3 region: CASSLASGRDTQDL.